This TCR beta chain was obtained from a study of vaccination effects on CD4 cells after COVID-19. Study summary: The second dose preceded post-vaccine samples by a median of 72 days. Whole-study results and caveats: By a late point after vaccination, infection- and vaccine-induced clones had shrunk markedly through clonal contraction.

A remark on this clone: Its antigen is as yet unknown.

TCRdb's copy holds only in-frame clones and misses some; the assay was immunoSEQ multiplex PCR. The table records 30,000 to 40,000 clones, over 55% of them present only once. Sequencing was preceded by expansion of antigen-specific CD4+ T cells with viral peptide pools in the ViraFEST assay. Researchers isolated CD4+ T cells once ten to eleven days of culture had elapsed. Participants completed two doses of the BNT162b2 or mRNA-1273 vaccine. Cultivation was performed at two million PBMC per well with around 9.3 IU/ml IL-2 and about 10 ug/ml peptides added. Germline CDR1 reads KGHSH; CDR2 reads LQKENI. CDR3 length: 16 amino acids. The germline V and J ends were trimmed by 5 bases and 0 bases, with 14 bases remaining between them.

This clonotype originated in a human donor who received a COVID-19 vaccine. This sequence joins TRBV18 and TRBJ1-3; D gene uncertain. The sequences come from CD4+ T cells from PBMCs cultured with SARS-CoV-2 spike peptides, collected after COVID-19 vaccination. The CDR3 loop reads CASSSQTSISGNTIYF. The CDR3 DNA reads TGTGCCAGCTCAAGCCAGACGTCAATCTCTGGAAACACCATATATTTT.